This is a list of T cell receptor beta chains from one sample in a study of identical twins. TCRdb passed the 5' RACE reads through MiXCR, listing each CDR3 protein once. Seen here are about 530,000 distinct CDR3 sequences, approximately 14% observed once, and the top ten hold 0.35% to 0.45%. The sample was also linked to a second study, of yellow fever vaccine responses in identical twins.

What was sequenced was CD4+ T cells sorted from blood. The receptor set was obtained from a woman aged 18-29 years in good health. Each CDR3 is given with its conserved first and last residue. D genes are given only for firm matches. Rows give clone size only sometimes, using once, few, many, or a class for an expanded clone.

DNA: TGCAGTGCCGCTAGGGGACACCAAGATTACAATGAGCAGTTCTTC; CDR3: CSAARGHQDYNEQFF; J: TRBJ2-1; V: TRBV20-1; D: -; size: -
DNA: TGCGCCAGCAGCCCCGGACATTCCCAAGAGACCCAGTACTTC; CDR3: CASSPGHSQETQYF; J: TRBJ2-5; V: TRBV5-1; D: -; size: -
DNA: TGTGCCATCAGTGAGTTTGGATTCAACACCGGGGAGCTGTTTTTT; CDR3: CAISEFGFNTGELFF; J: TRBJ2-2; V: TRBV10-3; D: -; size: many
DNA: TGTGCCAGCAGTTTGTGGCAGGGCAATGGGGAGACCCAGTACTTC; CDR3: CASSLWQGNGETQYF; J: TRBJ2-5; V: TRBV12-3/TRBV12-4; D: -; size: few
DNA: TGTGCCAGCAGCATTACCGGGACTGCCGCCGGGGAGCTGTTTTTT; CDR3: CASSITGTAAGELFF; J: TRBJ2-2; V: TRBV7-3; D: -; size: many
DNA: TGTGCCAGCACCCCGAGGGTTGGGGTCTACAATGAGCAGTTCTTC; CDR3: CASTPRVGVYNEQFF; J: TRBJ2-1; V: TRBV6-1; D: -; size: -
DNA: TGTGCCAGCAGTTTCGCGGGAATTTCGAACACCGGGGAGCTGTTTTTT; CDR3: CASSFAGISNTGELFF; J: TRBJ2-2; V: TRBV6-5; D: -; size: -
DNA: TGTGCCAGCAGTTTAAGGTTGGAACAGCTGGATACGCAGTATTTT; CDR3: CASSLRLEQLDTQYF; J: TRBJ2-3; V: TRBV28; D: -; size: few
DNA: TGTGCCAGCAGCTTAACGCCCGTGGGCAGTCGGGTTGACACTGAAGCTTTCTTT; CDR3: CASSLTPVGSRVDTEAFF; J: TRBJ1-1; V: TRBV11-1; D: -; size: few
DNA: TGCGCCAGCAGCTTGGTAGACCACCTCTCCTACAATGAGCAGTTCTTC; CDR3: CASSLVDHLSYNEQFF; J: TRBJ2-1; V: TRBV5-1; D: -; size: -
DNA: TGTGCCAGCAGTTTCTGGGGGATGAACACTGAAGCTTTCTTT; CDR3: CASSFWGMNTEAFF; J: TRBJ1-1; V: TRBV28; D: -; size: few
DNA: TGTGCCACCAGCCTGGGAAAGTCGGAGAACACTGAAGCTTTCTTT; CDR3: CATSLGKSENTEAFF; J: TRBJ1-1; V: TRBV15; D: -; size: -